This record concerns one TCR beta chain sequence. The participants were between roughly 18 and 90 years old and came from 24 US areas. The sample originates from a study of blood T cell repertoires in COVID-19. Study background: PBMCs, B-cell-depleted T cells, or T cells provided the cDNA or gDNA that made up the material.

Original methodology: The authors estimated nucleated cell counts from reference gene primer amplification. TCRdb keeps only in-frame clones here, not all; method: immunoSEQ multiplex PCR. The D gene and trimming were derived from the DNA, and the V and J assignments and clone size from that table. The repertoire holds about 200,000 clones, with roughly 83% as singletons. The clonotype was recovered from a man in his forties with acute COVID-19. Sequencing was performed on PBMCs or T cells enriched from blood (not recorded which).

CDR3: CASSISLGSSSYNEQFF. CDR3 nucleotide sequence: TGTGCCAGTAGTATAAGCCTGGGCTCGAGCTCCTACAATGAGCAGTTCTTC. J is TRBJ2-1 and V is TRBV19; D is unresolved. This CDR3 comprises 17 residues. The germline gives CDR1 LNHDA, CDR2 SQIVND (reference sequence). Trimming left V 2 bases short and J 0 bases short, with 14 bases between.